This TCR beta chain stems from a study of CD8 T cells in Susac syndrome. CDR3 length: 15 residues. Germline CDR1 SGHTA, CDR2 FQGNSA. V gave up 4 bases and J gave up 2 bases; unmatched junction bases: 2. The RNA input was roughly 0.45 to 1 ug, and it was reverse transcribed with random hexamers. TCRdb used MiXCR to reprocess the immunoSEQ multiplex PCR reads, holding one entry per CDR3 protein. The sample consists of tens of thousands of distinct CDR3 sequences, about 95% of them appearing once. The genes are TRBV7-2 and TRBJ1-4; TRBD1 matches at 9 bases. This TCR was sampled from a human donor with Susac syndrome. Sequencing was carried out using CD8+ T cells from PBMCs. CDR3 bases: TGTGCCAGCAGCTCAACAGGGGGCACTAATGAAAAACTGTTTTTT. Its protein is CASSSTGGTNEKLFF.